The 28 T cell receptor beta chains below come from one sample, sequenced in a study of cytomegalovirus exposure and HLA in healthy donors. Using immunoSEQ multiplex PCR, the repertoire was profiled, and TCRdb retains in-frame clones only, with some absent. The table records around 71,000 clones, approximately 94% of them present only once. Input material: PBMCs. The receptors come from a man between 18 and 35 years old in good health and CMV-seropositive.

The chain uses TRBV5-4 and TRBJ2-5; 12 bases are shared with TRBD2. CDR1 is SGHNT, CDR2 YYREEE, per germline (reference sequence). The V segment lost 3 bases and the J segment 4 bases; nucleotides outside the gene matches: 7. The CDR3 sequence is 16 residues long. The chain's CDR3 is CASSSLQGLAGETQYF. In nucleotides, the CDR3 is TGTGCCAGCAGCTCCCTACAGGGACTAGCGGGAGAGACCCAGTACTTC.

The rearrangement joins TRBV4-1 to TRBJ2-7; 9 bases match TRBD1. Trimming removed 4 bases from V and 3 bases from J; junction bases left unmatched: 4. This CDR3 is built from 14 residues. Germline CDR1 MGHRA, CDR2 YSYEKL. In nucleotides, the CDR3 is TGCGCCAGCAGCCCGGGGGACAGGGACTACGAGCAGTACTTC. Encoded protein: CASSPGDRDYEQYF.

The chain recombines TRBV7-6 with TRBJ2-2, with a tentative D call TRBD2 (6 bases). The V and J ends lost 0 bases and 6 bases respectively, with 17 bases between them. CDR1 SGHVS and CDR2 FNYEAQ come from the germline V gene. The CDR3 is 17 residues long. DNA for the CDR3: TGTGCCAGCAGCTTAGCCCGGCGGGGACCCTCGGCCGGGGAGCTGTTTTTT. Its protein product is CASSLARRGPSAGELFF.

This clone was seen just once. V and J are TRBV6-5 and TRBJ1-6; 9 nucleotides line up with TRBD1. There are 15 residues in the CDR3. The germline V gene encodes CDR1 MNHEY and CDR2 SVGAGI. After removal of 2 bases from V and 8 bases from J, the junction contained 4 bases not matched to a gene. CDR3 region: CASSYEGQGYSPLHF. The CDR3 DNA follows: TGTGCCAGCAGTTACGAGGGACAGGGATATTCACCCCTCCACTTT.

In its sample, this clone was seen a few times. This chain connects TRBV19 to TRBJ2-7; maybe TRBD2 (5 bases). This CDR3 comprises 13 residues. Germline V gives CDR1 LNHDA, CDR2 SQIVND (reference sequence). Trimming pared 4 bases from V and 6 bases from J, leaving 13 bases between. CDR3 protein: CASSTLLGSEQYF. In DNA form, the CDR3 reads TGTGCCAGTAGTACCCTACTAGGATCCGAGCAGTACTTC.

This chain links TRBV12-5 with TRBJ1-5, with D tentatively TRBD1 (6 bases). V lost 0 bases and J lost 2, with 14 bases in between. Germline CDR1 is LGHNT and CDR2 is FRNRAP. This CDR3 contains 17 residues. Here the CDR3 reads CASGLVLGGFGNQPQHF. The CDR3 DNA follows: TGTGCTAGTGGTTTGGTACTAGGGGGATTCGGCAATCAGCCCCAGCATTTT.

This chain links TRBV7-8 with TRBJ2-5; D remains unclear. CDR3 size: 11 residues. The germline CDR1 and CDR2 sequences are SGHVS and FQNEAQ. V gave up 5 bases and J gave up 3 bases, with 4 bases separating them. CDR3 loop: CASSQEETQYF. In DNA, the CDR3 is TGTGCCAGCAGCCAGGAAGAGACCCAGTACTTC.

J is TRBJ2-7 and V is TRBV27, with 9 bases that match TRBD2. This CDR3 spans 14 amino acids. In germline, CDR1 is MNHEY, CDR2 SMNVEV (reference sequence). The V segment lost 5 bases and the J segment 6 bases; nucleotides outside the gene matches: 8. The CDR3 sequence: CASSQEREVIEQYF. CDR3 nucleotide sequence: TGTGCCAGCAGTCAAGAGCGGGAGGTGATCGAGCAGTACTTC.

This chain joins TRBV28 and TRBJ1-2; 7 positions agree with TRBD1. V dropped 6 bases and J dropped 5; count of bases not matched to a gene: 9. The CDR3 spans 14 residues. Germline V CDR1 and CDR2: MDHEN, SYDVKM. Here the CDR3 DNA reads TGTGCCAGCAGACCTCCGGGACAGTATTATGGCTACACCTTC. Amino acid sequence: CASRPPGQYYGYTF.

The V call is TRBV9, the J call TRBJ2-3; 9 bases match TRBD2. This CDR3 contains 19 residues. Germline V lookup: CDR1 SGDLS, CDR2 YYNGEE. Losses at the gene ends were 3 bases for V and 0 bases for J; bases not matched to a gene: 14. For the CDR3, the DNA is TGTGCCAGCAGCGGGACGACTAGCGGAGAACTTTCTAGCACAGATACGCAGTATTTT. Protein sequence: CASSGTTSGELSSTDTQYF.

This chain uses TRBV7-6 with TRBJ1-4; 9 bases align to TRBD1. The CDR3 is 16 amino acids. V shed 3 bases and J 5 bases; nucleotides not matched to a gene: 7. Germline loops: CDR1 SGHVS, CDR2 FNYEAQ. The CDR3: CASSFGPGQGNEKLFF. CDR3 coding DNA: TGTGCCAGCAGCTTTGGGCCGGGACAGGGCAATGAAAAACTGTTTTTT.

This chain links TRBV6-1 with TRBJ2-5, with a tentative D call TRBD2 (6 bases). Germline CDR1 reads MNHNS; CDR2 reads SASEGT. The CDR3 runs to 15 residues. With 3 bases removed from V and 4 bases from J, the gap between germline ends came to 15 bases. CDR3 amino acids: CASSERQGGRETQYF. CDR3 in DNA: TGTGCCAGCAGTGAGCGGCAGGGAGGCCGAGAGACCCAGTACTTC.

The V gene is TRBV11-1, the J gene TRBJ2-1; maybe TRBD2 (7 bases). CDR3 length: 16 amino acids. Germline-derived CDR1 and CDR2 are SGHAT and FQDESV (reference sequence). Trimming shortened V by 2 bases and J by 3 bases, and 14 bases separated the two germline ends. The CDR3, as DNA: TGTGCCAGCAGCTTATTAAGGGGAGGGGGCTACAATGAGCAGTTCTTC. Translation: CASSLLRGGGYNEQFF.

The chain combines TRBV9 with TRBJ1-3, with unresolved D. The germline V and J ends were trimmed by 0 bases and 3 bases, with 4 bases remaining between them. This CDR3 comprises 13 residues. Germline loops: CDR1 SGDLS, CDR2 YYNGEE. The CDR3 bases are TGTGCCAGCAGCGTAGCCGTTGGAAACACCATATATTTT. This encodes CASSVAVGNTIYF.

The chain combines TRBV5-1 with TRBJ2-1, with 12 positions matching TRBD2. The CDR3 contains 17 residues. Per the germline V gene, CDR1 is SGHRS and CDR2 is YFSETQ. The J segment lost 4 bases and the V segment lost 6 bases, leaving 11 bases of the junction unmatched. The CDR3 sequence: CASTGTRLAGEYNEQFF. The CDR3 nucleotides are TGCGCCAGCACCGGGACAAGACTAGCGGGAGAATACAATGAGCAGTTCTTC.

The chain couples TRBV7-2 to TRBJ1-1; D remains ambiguous. The CDR3 contains 16 residues. Trimming took off 5 bases at V and 0 bases at J, with 16 bases between the two ends. CDR1 and CDR2 (germline): SGHTA, FQGNSA. The chain's CDR3 is CASSRLPGMVNTEAFF. The CDR3 coding sequence is TGTGCCAGCAGCCGACTTCCGGGGATGGTGAACACTGAAGCTTTCTTT. The whole variable domain, filled in from reference TRBV7-2 and TRBJ1-1, reads GAGVSQSPSNKVTEKGKDVELRCDPISGHTALYWYRQSLGQGLEFLIYFQGNSAPDKSGLPSDRFSAERTGGSVSTLTIQRTQQEDSAVYLCASSRLPGMVNTEAFFGQGTRLTVV.

This chain links TRBV2 with TRBJ2-7; the D gene is possibly TRBD1 (5 bases). The germline gives CDR1 SNHLY, CDR2 FYNNEI. V lost 2 bases and J lost 0, with 11 bases in between. CDR3 length: 15 residues. The CDR3 DNA reads as TGTGCCAGCAGTGAAACAGGAATACGCTCCTACGAGCAGTACTTC. Its translation is CASSETGIRSYEQYF. The variable domain in full, with the rest retrieved from reference TRBV2 and TRBJ2-7, is EPEVTQTPSHQVTQMGQEVILRCVPISNHLYFYWYRQILGQKVEFLVSFYNNEISEKSEIFDDQFSVERPDGSNFTLKIRSTKLEDSAMYFCASSETGIRSYEQYFGPGTRLTVT.

This clone occurred once. The J gene is TRBJ2-7, the V gene TRBV9, with D unresolved. Germline values: CDR1 SGDLS, CDR2 YYNGEE. V was clipped by 0 bases and J by 6 bases, with 13 bases between them. This CDR3 is built from 14 residues. The CDR3, as DNA: TGTGCCAGCAGCGTAGGCGTGGGTTCGGGCGAGCAGTACTTC. This gives the protein CASSVGVGSGEQYF.

The chain links TRBV5-6 to TRBJ2-3; 11 nucleotides align to TRBD2. Germline values: CDR1 SGHDT, CDR2 YYEEEE. V was clipped by 3 bases and J by 7 bases; unmatched bases: 7. The CDR3 spans 15 residues. This CDR3 reads CASSSTSGVLHTQYF. The CDR3 DNA reads TGTGCCAGCAGCTCGACTAGCGGGGTTCTTCATACGCAGTATTTT.

The J gene is TRBJ1-3, the V gene TRBV20-1, with D unresolved. The CDR3 runs 11 residues. Trimming stripped 8 bases from V and 1 base from J, with 6 bases between. CDR1 DFQATT and CDR2 SNEGSKA come from the germline V gene (reference sequence). The CDR3: CSHSSGNTIYF. CDR3 DNA sequence: TGCAGTCACAGTTCTGGAAACACCATATATTTT.

The chain is built from TRBV5-1 and TRBJ2-5; D is ambiguous. CDR1 and CDR2 (germline): SGHRS, YFSETQ. V was shortened by 0 bases and J by 5 bases, with 14 bases between the two germline ends. The CDR3 has 15 amino acids. CDR3 sequence reads: CASSLVRLGSETQYF. DNA for the CDR3: TGCGCCAGCAGCTTGGTAAGGCTGGGCTCGGAGACCCAGTACTTC.

The V call is TRBV11-2, the J call TRBJ2-7; no clear D gene. CDR3 length: 13 residues. The V gene lost 5 bases and the J gene lost 4 bases, with 12 bases spanning the gap. The germline V gene has CDR1 SGHAT and CDR2 FQNNGV. CDR3 DNA sequence: TGTGCCAGCAGCCCCAAGTGGGCTTACGAGCAGTACTTC. Translated, it gives CASSPKWAYEQYF.

The rearrangement joins TRBV7-8 to TRBJ2-7; D remains unclear. Trimming shortened V by 0 bases and J by 3 bases, and 6 bases separated the two germline ends. The CDR3 loop spans 13 amino acids. CDR1 and CDR2 (germline): SGHVS, FQNEAQ. The CDR3 nucleotides are TGTGCCAGCAGCTTAGCGCGAGGCTACGAGCAGTACTTC. Translating it yields CASSLARGYEQYF.

A single count supports this clone. The V and J genes are TRBV2 and TRBJ2-1, with 7 bases lining up with TRBD2. The CDR3 consists of 16 residues. Germline loops: CDR1 SNHLY, CDR2 FYNNEI. After removal of 3 bases from V and 4 bases from J, the junction contained 9 bases not matched to a gene. CDR3 in amino acids: CASSDPLNGGYNEQFF. In nucleotides, the CDR3 is TGTGCCAGCAGTGACCCCCTTAACGGGGGGTACAATGAGCAGTTCTTC.

This chain links TRBV5-6 with TRBJ2-5, with 10 bases matching TRBD2. Germline V gives CDR1 SGHDT, CDR2 YYEEEE. Unmatched junction bases numbered 1, after V lost 1 base and J lost 1 base. The CDR3 covers 15 residues. The CDR3 here is CASSLPSGGQETQYF. The DNA of the CDR3 is TGTGCCAGCAGCTTGCCTAGCGGGGGCCAAGAGACCCAGTACTTC.

This rearrangement joins TRBV2 to TRBJ2-5; 7 bases are a match to TRBD1. V shed 5 bases and J 0 bases; nucleotides not matched to a gene: 3. The germline V gene has CDR1 SNHLY and CDR2 FYNNEI. The CDR3 contains 14 residues. CDR3 nucleotide sequence: TGTGCCAGCAGTAATCAGGGGGACCAAGAGACCCAGTACTTC. This encodes CASSNQGDQETQYF.

CDR3 sequence (DNA): TGTGCCAGTAGCCAGGGTACTGAAAAACTGTTTTTT. It codes for CASSQGTEKLFF. The V and J genes are TRBV19 and TRBJ1-4, with D possibly TRBD1 on 5 matching bases. V lost 6 bases to trimming and J lost 7 bases, with 9 bases between them. CDR1 LNHDA and CDR2 SQIVND come from the germline V gene (reference sequence). The CDR3 has 12 amino acids.

The table lists this clone with a count of one. The chain joins TRBV5-6 to TRBJ2-5, with D perhaps TRBD2 (6 bases). The length of the CDR3 is 14 residues. V was shortened by 6 bases and J by 9 bases, with 21 bases between the two germline ends. The germline CDR1 and CDR2 sequences are SGHDT and YYEEEE. CDR3 DNA: TGTGCCAGCAAAGTAGAGGAGGGTCTCGCGGCCCAGTACTTC. Translated, it gives CASKVEEGLAAQYF.